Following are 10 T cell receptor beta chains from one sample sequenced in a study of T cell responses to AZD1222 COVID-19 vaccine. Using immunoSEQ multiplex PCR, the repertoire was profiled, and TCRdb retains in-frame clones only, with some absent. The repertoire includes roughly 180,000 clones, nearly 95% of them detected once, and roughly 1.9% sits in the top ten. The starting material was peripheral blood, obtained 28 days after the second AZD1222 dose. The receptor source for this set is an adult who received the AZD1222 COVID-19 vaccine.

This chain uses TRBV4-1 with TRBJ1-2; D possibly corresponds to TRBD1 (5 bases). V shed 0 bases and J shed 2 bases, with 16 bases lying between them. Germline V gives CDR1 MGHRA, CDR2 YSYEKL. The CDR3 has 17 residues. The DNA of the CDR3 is TGCGCCAGCAGCCAAGATTCGGGGGGGAACGGAAACTATGGCTACACCTTC. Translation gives CASSQDSGGNGNYGYTF.

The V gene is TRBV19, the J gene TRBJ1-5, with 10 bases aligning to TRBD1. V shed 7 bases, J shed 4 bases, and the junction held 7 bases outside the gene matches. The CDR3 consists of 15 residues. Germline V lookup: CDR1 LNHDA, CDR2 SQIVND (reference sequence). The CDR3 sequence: CASTDRGLGNQPQHF. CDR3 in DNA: TGTGCCAGTACCGACAGGGGGCTCGGAAATCAGCCCCAGCATTTT.

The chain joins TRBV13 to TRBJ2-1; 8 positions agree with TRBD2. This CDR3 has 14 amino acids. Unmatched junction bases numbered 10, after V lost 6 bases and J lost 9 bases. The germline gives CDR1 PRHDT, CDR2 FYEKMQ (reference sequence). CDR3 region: CASSFQGLAGEQFF. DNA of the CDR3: TGTGCCAGCAGTTTCCAGGGGCTAGCGGGTGAGCAGTTCTTC.

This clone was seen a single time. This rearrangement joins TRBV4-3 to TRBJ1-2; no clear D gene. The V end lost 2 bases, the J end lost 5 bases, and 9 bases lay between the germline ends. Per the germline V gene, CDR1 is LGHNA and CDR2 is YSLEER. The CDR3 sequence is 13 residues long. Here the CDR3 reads CASSQTEYYGYTF. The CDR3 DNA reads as TGCGCCAGCAGCCAAACAGAGTATTATGGCTACACCTTC.

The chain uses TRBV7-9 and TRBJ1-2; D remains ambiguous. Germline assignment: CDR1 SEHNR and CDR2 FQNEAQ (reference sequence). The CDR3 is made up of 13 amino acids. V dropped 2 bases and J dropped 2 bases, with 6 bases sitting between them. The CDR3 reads CASSLMGNYGYTF. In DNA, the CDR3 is TGTGCCAGCAGCTTAATGGGAAACTATGGCTACACCTTC.

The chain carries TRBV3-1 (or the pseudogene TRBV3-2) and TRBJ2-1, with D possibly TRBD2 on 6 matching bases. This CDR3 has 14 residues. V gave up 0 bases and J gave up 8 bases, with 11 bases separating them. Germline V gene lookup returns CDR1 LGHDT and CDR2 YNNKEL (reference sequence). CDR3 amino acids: CASSQEREWYEQFF. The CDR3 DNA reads TGTGCCAGCAGCCAAGAACGGGAGTGGTATGAGCAGTTCTTC.

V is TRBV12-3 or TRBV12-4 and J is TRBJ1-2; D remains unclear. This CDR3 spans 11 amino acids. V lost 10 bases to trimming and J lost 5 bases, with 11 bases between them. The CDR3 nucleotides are TGTGCCACCATGGCCGGGTATGGCTACACCTTC. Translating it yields CATMAGYGYTF.

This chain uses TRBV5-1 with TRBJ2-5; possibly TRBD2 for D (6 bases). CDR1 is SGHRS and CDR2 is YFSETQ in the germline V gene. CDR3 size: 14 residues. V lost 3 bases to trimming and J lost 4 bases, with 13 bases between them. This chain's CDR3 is CASSWRDGGETQYF. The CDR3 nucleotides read TGCGCCAGCAGCTGGAGGGACGGGGGAGAGACCCAGTACTTC. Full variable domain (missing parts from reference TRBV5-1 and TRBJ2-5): KAGVTQTPRYLIKTRGQQVTLSCSPISGHRSVSWYQQTPGQGLQFLFEYFSETQRNKGNFPGRFSGRQFSNSRSEMNVSTLELGDSALYLCASSWRDGGETQYFGPGTRLLVL.

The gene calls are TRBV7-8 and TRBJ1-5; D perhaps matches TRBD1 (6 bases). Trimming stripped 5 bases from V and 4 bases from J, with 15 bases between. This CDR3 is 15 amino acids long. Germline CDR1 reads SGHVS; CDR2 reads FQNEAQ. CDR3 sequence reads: CASSVRTATNQPQHF. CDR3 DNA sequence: TGTGCCAGCAGCGTGAGGACAGCGACTAATCAGCCCCAGCATTTT. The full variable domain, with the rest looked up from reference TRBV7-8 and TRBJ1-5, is GAGVSQSPRYKVAKRGQDVALRCDPISGHVSLFWYQQALGQGPEFLTYFQNEAQLDKSGLPSDRFFAERPEGSVSTLKIQRTQQEDSAVYLCASSVRTATNQPQHFGDGTRLSIL.

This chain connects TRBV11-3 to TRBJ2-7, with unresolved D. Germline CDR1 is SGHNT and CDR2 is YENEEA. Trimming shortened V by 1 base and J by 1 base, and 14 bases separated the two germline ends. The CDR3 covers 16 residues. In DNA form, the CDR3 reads TGTGCCAGCAGCTTAGTTCCGACACAAATGTCCTACGAGCAGTACTTC. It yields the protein CASSLVPTQMSYEQYF.